Included here is one T cell receptor (beta chain) sequence, with context. This specimen comes from a study of shared clonotypes between healthy human individuals. Turning to the study itself: Used for every donor were three CD4 naive, three CD4 memory, two CD8 naive and one CD8 memory plate.

Trimming took 0 bases from V and 4 from J, leaving 15 bases between them. Germline loops: CDR1 SGHDN, CDR2 FVKESK. There are 16 residues in the CDR3. About 30,000 T cell genomes, or around 200 ng DNA, went into the sorted-subset replicate PCRs. Generated by immunoSEQ multiplex PCR, the TCRdb table keeps only in-frame clones and is missing some. The sample lists 2 million or so clones, about 95% occurring once. It was CD45RO-negative cells, positively selected for CCR7, that made up naive CD8 cells, with terminally differentiated effector memory CD45RA+ cells excluded. Adult donors, all healthy and HIV-negative, had no recent acute infections or vaccinations.

Sequencing used naive CD8+ T cells sorted from blood. The source is a man between 18 and 29 years old in good health. This rearrangement joins TRBV14 to TRBJ2-5; tentatively, D is TRBD2 (7 bases). This CDR3 reads CASSQDLTGRGETQYF. The CDR3 DNA is TGTGCCAGCAGCCAAGATTTAACAGGGAGGGGAGAGACCCAGTACTTC.